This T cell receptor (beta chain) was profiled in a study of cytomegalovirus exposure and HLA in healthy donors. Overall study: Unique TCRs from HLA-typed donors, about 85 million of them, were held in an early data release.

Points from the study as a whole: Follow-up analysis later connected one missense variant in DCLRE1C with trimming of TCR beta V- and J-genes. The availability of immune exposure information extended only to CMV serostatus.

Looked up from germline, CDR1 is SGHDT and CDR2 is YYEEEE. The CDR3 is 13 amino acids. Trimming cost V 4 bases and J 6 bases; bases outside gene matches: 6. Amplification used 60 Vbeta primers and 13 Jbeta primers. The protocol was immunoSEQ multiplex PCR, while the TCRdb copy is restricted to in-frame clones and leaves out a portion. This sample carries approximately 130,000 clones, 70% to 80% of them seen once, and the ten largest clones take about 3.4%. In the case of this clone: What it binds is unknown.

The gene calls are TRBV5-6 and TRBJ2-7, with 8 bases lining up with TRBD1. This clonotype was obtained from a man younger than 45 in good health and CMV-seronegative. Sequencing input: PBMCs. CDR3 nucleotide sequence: TGTGCCAGCAGCGATTCGGACAGGGCCGAGCAGTACTTC. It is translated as CASSDSDRAEQYF. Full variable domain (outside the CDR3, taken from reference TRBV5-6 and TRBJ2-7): DAGVTQSPTHLIKTRGQQVTLRCSPKSGHDTVSWYQQALGQGPQFIFQYYEEEERQRGNFPDRFSGHQFPNYSSELNVNALLLGDSALYLCASSDSDRAEQYFGPGTRLTVT.